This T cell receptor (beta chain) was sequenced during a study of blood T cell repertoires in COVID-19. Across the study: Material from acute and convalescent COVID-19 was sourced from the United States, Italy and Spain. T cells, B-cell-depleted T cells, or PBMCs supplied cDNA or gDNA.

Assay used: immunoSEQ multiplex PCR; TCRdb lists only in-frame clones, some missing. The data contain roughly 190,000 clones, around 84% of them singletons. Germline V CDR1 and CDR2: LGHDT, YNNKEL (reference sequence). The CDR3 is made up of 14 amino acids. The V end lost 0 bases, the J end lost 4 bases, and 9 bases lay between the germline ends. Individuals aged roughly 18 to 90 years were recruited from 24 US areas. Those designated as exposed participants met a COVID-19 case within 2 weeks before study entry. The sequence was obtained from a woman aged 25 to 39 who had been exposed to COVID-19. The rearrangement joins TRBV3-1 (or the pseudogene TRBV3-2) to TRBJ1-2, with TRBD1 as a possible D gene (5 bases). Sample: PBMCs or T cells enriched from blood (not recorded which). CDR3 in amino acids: CASSQDIDSYGYTF. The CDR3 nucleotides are TGTGCCAGCAGCCAAGATATTGACAGCTATGGCTACACCTTC.